This TCR beta chain was recorded in a study of shared clonotypes between healthy human individuals. Genomic DNA of each subset was evenly split across several immunoSEQ plates. Clones were sequenced by immunoSEQ multiplex PCR, and TCRdb holds only the in-frame ones, with some missing. The table records under 1,100,000 clones, more than 65% of them present only once. Germline V gene data show CDR1 as SNHLY and CDR2 as FYNNEI. Germline trimming cut 7 bases from V and 1 base from J; bases unmatched to any gene: 6. The CDR3 totals 15 residues. This clone was detected only once. Its antigen is not known. Study-level results: Compared with memory subsets, naive subsets generally had larger estimated richness.

This TCR came from a man aged 18 to 35 in good health. The chain employs TRBV2 and TRBJ2-3, with TRBD2 matching over 9 bases. Sequencing was done on a sample of memory CD4+ T cells sorted from blood. Stated subset: CD45RA-negative fraction. The CDR3 protein is CASNGQRGGTDTQYF. The CDR3 DNA reads as TGTGCCAGCAACGGGCAGCGGGGGGGCACAGATACGCAGTATTTT.